The 29 T cell receptor beta chains presented below share a single source sample, sequenced in a study of blood T cell repertoires in COVID-19. Profiled with immunoSEQ multiplex PCR; TCRdb holds only in-frame clones, not every one. This sample has about 150,000 clones, with just under 85% found just once. The specimen was PBMCs or T cells enriched from blood (not recorded which). The receptors come from a woman in her forties or fifties with acute COVID-19.

J is TRBJ2-5 and V is TRBV24-1; D uncertain. Trimming pared 0 bases from V and 5 bases from J, leaving 3 bases between. The CDR3 covers 12 residues. CDR1 KGHDR and CDR2 SFDVKD come from the germline V gene. CDR3 nucleotides: TGTGCCACCAGTGATTTGCGGGAGACCCAGTACTTC. Amino acids: CATSDLRETQYF.

This chain uses TRBV19 with TRBJ2-4; no definite D call. Trimming removed 1 base from V and 3 bases from J, with 13 bases in between. Germline V gene sequence: CDR1 LNHDA, CDR2 SQIVND (reference sequence). The CDR3 is 16 amino acids. The CDR3 bases are TGTGCCAGTAGTATAGGCCCCGGGTTCGGCAAAAACATTCAGTACTTC. It is translated as CASSIGPGFGKNIQYF.

The J gene is TRBJ1-6, the V gene TRBV6-5, with D possibly TRBD1 on 5 matching bases. V was shortened by 7 bases and J by 6 bases, with 13 bases between the two germline ends. This CDR3 comprises 14 residues. CDR1 MNHEY and CDR2 SVGAGI come from the germline V gene. The CDR3 DNA follows: TGTGCCAGCACTAGACAGTTCTCTAATTCACCCCTCCACTTT. Encoded protein: CASTRQFSNSPLHF.

The genes are TRBV7-6 and TRBJ2-2, with D unclear. The CDR3 is made up of 15 amino acids. Per germline, CDR1 SGHVS and CDR2 FNYEAQ. V dropped 2 bases and J dropped 1 base, with 8 bases sitting between them. The CDR3 here is CASSLFPGNTGELFF. DNA for the CDR3: TGTGCCAGCAGCTTATTTCCGGGGAACACCGGGGAGCTGTTTTTT.

V gene TRBV30 combines with J gene TRBJ2-3, with a possible D match to TRBD2 (6 bases). This CDR3 is 17 amino acids long. Germline CDR1 and CDR2: GTSNPN and SVGIG (reference sequence). Trimming pared 2 bases from V and 2 bases from J, leaving 20 bases between. The CDR3 reads CAWSLGSGNFLTDTQYF. CDR3 coding DNA: TGTGCCTGGAGTCTAGGTAGCGGCAACTTTCTCACAGATACGCAGTATTTT.

The chain carries TRBV7-3 and TRBJ2-1; 7 bases agree with TRBD2. The germline gives CDR1 SGHTA, CDR2 FQGTGA. J gave up 2 bases and V 5 bases, and 3 bases lay outside the gene matches. CDR3 length: 14 residues. The CDR3 DNA follows: TGTGCCAGCAGCATCAGCGGGGCCTACAATGAGCAGTTCTTC. Translation: CASSISGAYNEQFF.

The gene calls are TRBV2 and TRBJ2-7, with 8 bases that match TRBD1. This CDR3 comprises 16 residues. Losses at the gene ends were 3 bases for V and 5 bases for J; bases not matched to a gene: 12. The V gene's germline CDR1 is SNHLY and CDR2 FYNNEI. The DNA of the CDR3 is TGTGCCAGCAGTGAGGGTTGGGGACAGGCCCCTCACGAGCAGTACTTC. Protein: CASSEGWGQAPHEQYF.

The rearrangement joins TRBV24-1 to TRBJ2-7, with 7 bases identical to TRBD1. The CDR3 loop spans 16 amino acids. Looked up from germline, CDR1 is KGHDR and CDR2 is SFDVKD. J gave up 0 bases and V 0 bases, and 4 bases lay outside the gene matches. The DNA of the CDR3 is TGTGCCACCAGTGATTTGTGGGGACAGTCCTCCTACGAGCAGTACTTC. Translation gives CATSDLWGQSSYEQYF.

V usage is TRBV11-3 and J usage is TRBJ2-7; perhaps TRBD2 as D (6 bases). CDR3 length: 14 amino acids. The V gene lost 5 bases and the J gene lost 0 bases, with 11 bases spanning the gap. Looked up from germline, CDR1 is SGHNT and CDR2 is YENEEA. CDR3: CASSLTRNSYEQYF. The CDR3 bases are TGTGCCAGCAGCCTGACTAGGAACTCCTACGAGCAGTACTTC.

This clone has only one observation. The chain joins TRBV2 to TRBJ2-1; 8 nucleotides line up with TRBD1. Germline trimming cut 4 bases from V and 1 base from J; bases unmatched to any gene: 3. CDR3 size: 15 residues. CDR1 is SNHLY, CDR2 FYNNEI, per germline. The CDR3 coding sequence is TGTGCCAGCAGTGTCCGGGACAGGTCCTACAATGAGCAGTTCTTC. This encodes CASSVRDRSYNEQFF.

This rearrangement joins TRBV11-2 to TRBJ2-7, with 11 positions matching TRBD2. V shed 5 bases, J shed 3 bases, and the junction held 12 bases outside the gene matches. The CDR3 loop spans 17 amino acids. Germline CDR1 and CDR2: SGHAT and FQNNGV. CDR3 DNA sequence: TGTGCCAGCAGCCTAACGGGAGAGACTAGCGGGGACTACGAGCAGTACTTC. It specifies CASSLTGETSGDYEQYF.

Points on this clone: Other DNA sequences of this sample code for an identical CDR3. The CDR3 DNA follows: TGTGCCAGCAGTTTGGGCTTGGGCTACGAGCAGTACTTC. Translation: CASSLGLGYEQYF. The V and J genes are TRBV12-3 or TRBV12-4 and TRBJ2-7; D call uncertain. The CDR3 runs to 13 residues. V lost 3 bases and J 3 bases, leaving 9 bases between the germline ends.

This rearrangement joins TRBV6-1 to TRBJ1-4; D ambiguous. The V end was cut by 2 bases, the J end by 14 bases, with 9 bases between. The germline V gene encodes CDR1 MNHNS and CDR2 SASEGT. CDR3 length: 11 amino acids. The CDR3 region is CASSELPRLFF. CDR3 nucleotide sequence: TGTGCCAGCAGTGAACTGCCTCGGCTGTTTTTT.

This chain uses TRBV3-1 (or the pseudogene TRBV3-2) with TRBJ2-7; 8 bases fit TRBD2. The CDR3 is 16 residues long. Germline CDR1 and CDR2: LGHDT and YNNKEL (reference sequence). The junction had 9 bases not matched to a gene; V was cut back by 4 bases and J by 1 base. The CDR3: CASSRRSGTRSYEQYF. Here the CDR3 DNA reads TGTGCCAGCAGCCGCCGCTCAGGGACTAGATCCTACGAGCAGTACTTC.

The genes are TRBV30 and TRBJ2-3, with 8 nucleotides matching TRBD2. The CDR3 spans 15 residues. Germline assignment: CDR1 GTSNPN and CDR2 SVGIG (reference sequence). The ends lost 2 bases at V and 5 bases at J; junction bases unmatched: 9. The CDR3 here is CAWSPLAGSVDTQYF. The CDR3, as DNA: TGTGCCTGGAGTCCTCTAGCGGGTTCCGTAGATACGCAGTATTTT.

CDR3 sequence: CAISEEAEQYF. CDR3 DNA: TGTGCCATCAGTGAAGAGGCCGAGCAGTACTTC. The V and J genes are TRBV10-3 and TRBJ2-7; unclear D gene. CDR1 and CDR2 (germline): ENHRY, SYGVKD. Deletions cut 3 bases from V and 6 bases from J, with 6 bases between. The CDR3 contains 11 residues.

This clone was counted a single time. V usage is TRBV19 and J usage is TRBJ1-1; tentatively, D is TRBD1 (6 bases). Trimming left V 6 bases short and J 1 base short, with 15 bases between. The CDR3 spans 15 residues. Germline loops: CDR1 LNHDA, CDR2 SQIVND (reference sequence). The CDR3 reads CASRDTGFGNTEAFF. The CDR3 nucleotides are TGTGCCAGTAGGGATACAGGGTTCGGGAACACTGAAGCTTTCTTT.

This chain uses TRBV7-8 with TRBJ2-7; D uncertain. The CDR3 consists of 13 residues. V lost 1 base, J lost 3 bases, and 7 bases lay in between. The germline CDR1 and CDR2 sequences are SGHVS and FQNEAQ. In DNA form, the CDR3 reads TGTGCCAGCAGCTTAGGTCCTCTCTACGAGCAGTACTTC. Its protein is CASSLGPLYEQYF.

DNA of the CDR3: TGTGCCAGCAGTGACCCCGGACATCACACCGGGGAGCTGTTTTTT. As protein: CASSDPGHHTGELFF. This chain uses TRBV25-1 with TRBJ2-2; D perhaps matches TRBD1 (5 bases). CDR1 MGHDK and CDR2 SYGVNS come from the germline V gene. This CDR3 is built from 15 residues. V lost 3 bases, J lost 3 bases, and 11 bases lay in between. Full variable domain (outside the CDR3, taken from reference TRBV25-1 and TRBJ2-2): EADIYQTPRYLVIGTGKKITLECSQTMGHDKMYWYQQDPGMELHLIHYSYGVNSTEKGDLSSESTVSRIRTEHFPLTLESARPSHTSQYLCASSDPGHHTGELFFGEGSRLTVL.

This chain uses TRBV7-2 with TRBJ2-5; D is perhaps TRBD2 (6 bases). The CDR3 contains 15 residues. Germline CDR1 SGHTA, CDR2 FQGNSA. V lost 2 bases to trimming and J lost 2 bases, with 12 bases between them. The CDR3 coding sequence is TGTGCCAGCAGCTTAAGTGTGGCGGGGCAAGAGACCCAGTACTTC. This translates into CASSLSVAGQETQYF.

This clone was found once. This chain connects TRBV5-4 to TRBJ1-2; 10 nucleotides line up with TRBD1. The V and J ends lost 4 bases and 8 bases, in that order; junction bases with no gene match: 8. CDR3 length: 14 residues. Germline lookup yields CDR1 SGHNT and CDR2 YYREEE (reference sequence). In DNA form, the CDR3 reads TGTGCCAGCAGCCTGGACAGGGGGGTTCAGGGCTACACCTTC. Translated, it gives CASSLDRGVQGYTF. The whole variable domain, remainder taken from reference TRBV5-4 and TRBJ1-2, is ETGVTQSPTHLIKTRGQQVTLRCSSQSGHNTVSWYQQALGQGPQFIFQYYREEENGRGNFPPRFSGLQFPNYSSELNVNALELDDSALYLCASSLDRGVQGYTFGSGTRLTVV.

The table lists this clone with a count of one. This chain links TRBV7-9 with TRBJ1-1, with 9 nucleotides matching TRBD1. The J segment lost 3 bases and the V segment lost 5 bases, leaving 4 bases of the junction unmatched. Germline loops: CDR1 SEHNR, CDR2 FQNEAQ (reference sequence). This CDR3 is built from 14 residues. The CDR3 region is CASSQTGGDTEAFF. The DNA of the CDR3 is TGTGCCAGCAGCCAGACAGGGGGGGACACTGAAGCTTTCTTT.

The chain employs TRBV7-3 and TRBJ2-1; TRBD2 matches at 7 bases. Germline CDR1 is SGHTA and CDR2 is FQGTGA. The CDR3 has 18 amino acids. Trimming at V came to 1 base and at J to 5 bases, leaving 14 bases not matched to a gene. CDR3 bases: TGTGCCAGCAGCTTAATACCCCTCGCGGGAGAGTTCGACAATGAGCAGTTCTTC. It is translated as CASSLIPLAGEFDNEQFF.

The chain recombines TRBV7-2 with TRBJ2-7; 8 bases fit TRBD2. Germline V gene sequence: CDR1 SGHTA, CDR2 FQGNSA. V shed 3 bases and J 3 bases; nucleotides not matched to a gene: 1. This CDR3 spans 13 amino acids. In DNA, the CDR3 is TGTGCCAGCAGCTTCACTAGCGGCTACGAGCAGTACTTC. Translated, it gives CASSFTSGYEQYF. The full variable domain, in which reference TRBV7-2 and TRBJ2-7 provide the parts outside the CDR3, is GAGVSQSPSNKVTEKGKDVELRCDPISGHTALYWYRQSLGQGLEFLIYFQGNSAPDKSGLPSDRFSAERTGGSVSTLTIQRTQQEDSAVYLCASSFTSGYEQYFGPGTRLTVT.

The V call is TRBV30, the J call TRBJ1-3; perhaps TRBD1 as D (6 bases). Germline V gene data show CDR1 as GTSNPN and CDR2 as SVGIG (reference sequence). Deletions cut 5 bases from V and 2 bases from J, with 10 bases between. CDR3 length equals 13 residues. The CDR3 protein is CAWGGSPGNTIYF. The CDR3 DNA is TGTGCCTGGGGGGGCTCTCCTGGAAACACCATATATTTT.

The V gene is TRBV10-1, the J gene TRBJ2-3; no firm D call. Germline lookup yields CDR1 WNHNN and CDR2 SYGVQD (reference sequence). The CDR3 has 14 amino acids. V was pared by 3 bases and J by 5 bases, with 12 bases between. CDR3 amino acids: CASSESLPGDTQYF. CDR3 coding DNA: TGCGCCAGCAGTGAAAGTTTGCCCGGAGATACGCAGTATTTT.

V usage is TRBV4-2 and J usage is TRBJ1-2; D not certain. Deletions cut 3 bases from V and 7 bases from J, with 21 bases between. Germline-derived CDR1 and CDR2 are LGHNA and YNFKEQ. The CDR3 extends over 16 amino acids. CDR3 bases: TGTGCCAGCAGCCATCAAGAGGGCAGGTCGGCGGGTGGCTACACCTTC. Translation: CASSHQEGRSAGGYTF.

The J gene is TRBJ1-1, the V gene TRBV5-6, with D hard to call. The CDR3 spans 16 residues. V lost 0 bases and J 1 base, leaving 13 bases between the germline ends. Germline V CDR1 and CDR2: SGHDT, YYEEEE. The CDR3 spells CASSLGILVRNTEAFF. The CDR3 DNA reads as TGTGCCAGCAGCTTGGGTATCCTCGTCAGGAACACTGAAGCTTTCTTT.

The chain is built from TRBV19 and TRBJ2-1; no firm D call. Germline loops: CDR1 LNHDA, CDR2 SQIVND (reference sequence). The CDR3 is 16 residues long. The germline V and J ends were trimmed by 6 bases and 4 bases, with 19 bases remaining between them. DNA of the CDR3: TGTGCCAGTAGCATATTATATGGCGGAGTTTACAATGAGCAGTTCTTC. Its translation: CASSILYGGVYNEQFF. Based on the CDR3 plus reference TRBV19 and TRBJ2-1, the full variable domain is DGGITQSPKYLFRKEGQNVTLSCEQNLNHDAMYWYRQDPGQGLRLIYYSQIVNDFQKGDIAEGYSVSREKKESFPLTVTSAQKNPTAFYLCASSILYGGVYNEQFFGPGTRLTVL.